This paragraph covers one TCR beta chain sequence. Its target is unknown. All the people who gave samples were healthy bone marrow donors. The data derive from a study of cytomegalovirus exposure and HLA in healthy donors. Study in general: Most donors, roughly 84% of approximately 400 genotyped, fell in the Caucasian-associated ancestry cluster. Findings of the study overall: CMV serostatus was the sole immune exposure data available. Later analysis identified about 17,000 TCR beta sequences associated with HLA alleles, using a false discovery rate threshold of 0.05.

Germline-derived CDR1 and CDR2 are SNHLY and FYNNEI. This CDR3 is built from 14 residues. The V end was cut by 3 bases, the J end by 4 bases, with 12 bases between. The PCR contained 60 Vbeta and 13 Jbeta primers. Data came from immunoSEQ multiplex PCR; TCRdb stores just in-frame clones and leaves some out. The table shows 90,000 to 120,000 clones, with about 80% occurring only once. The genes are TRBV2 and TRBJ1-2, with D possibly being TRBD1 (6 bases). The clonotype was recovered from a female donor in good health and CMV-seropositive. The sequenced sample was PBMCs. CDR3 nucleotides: TGTGCCAGCAGTGACCAACAGGGAGTCTATGGCTACACCTTC. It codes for CASSDQQGVYGYTF.